Sequencing of this T cell receptor beta chain was carried out in a study of cytomegalovirus exposure and HLA in healthy donors. Assay used: immunoSEQ multiplex PCR; TCRdb lists only in-frame clones, some missing. The repertoire has about 240,000 clones, approximately 86% of them found once; the top ten carry around 1.2%. Germline V gene lookup returns CDR1 KGHSH and CDR2 LQKENI. This CDR3 contains 13 residues. V was clipped by 6 bases and J by 4 bases; unmatched bases: 3. V gene TRBV18 combines with J gene TRBJ1-2; TRBD1 aligns across 9 bases. Material for sequencing was PBMCs. The TCR sequence derives from a woman in her twenties or thirties in good health and CMV-seropositive. CDR3 amino acids: CASSETGGYGYTF. CDR3 DNA sequence: TGTGCCAGCTCTGAGACAGGGGGCTATGGCTACACCTTC.